This record concerns one T cell receptor beta chain sequence. Its antigen is unknown. Base quality data are lacking; no much larger clone is found one base away. The sample is drawn from a study of blood T cell repertoires in COVID-19 (dated by TCRdb to the early 2020s). Background on the whole study: The collaborator samples originated in the United States, Italy and Spain and spanned the acute and convalescent phases of COVID-19. The material from the prospective study consisted of cDNA or gDNA derived from T cells, B-cell-depleted T cells, or PBMCs. Deeply sampled blood TCRbeta repertoires from subjects exposed to, actively infected with, or recovered from COVID-19 were included in the dataset. The repertoires were made available in a free public database intended to serve as a resource for research on the immune response to SARS-CoV-2. Samples came from the ongoing ImmuneRACE study (first 160 participants) plus 1,254 subjects from 6 global collaborators. A de-identified subject ID, COVID-19 status, age in years and sex were almost always included in the sample metadata. Where HLA class I and class II types were available, the types were taken from metadata supplied by the sample provider, not from assay-based typing. What the study reported, not specific to this receptor: The amount of clinical and demographic metadata varied by source and participant and was provided uncurated.

The immunoSEQ Assay, a bias-controlled multiplex PCR, was used to amplify TCRbeta CDR3 regions from genomic DNA. Per the authors' processing: Within the assay, amplification of reference gene primers was used to estimate how many nucleated cells each sample contained. Sequence reads were collapsed and filtered to measure the absolute abundance of every unique TCRbeta CDR3 rearrangement. Productive Simpson clonality was computed per sample as the square root of Simpson's diversity index over productive rearrangements. In TCRdb, the immuneACCESS table is reduced to in-frame sequences with V and J assigned. These tables do not hold every clone; where another copy was compared, an unresolved V gene accounts for under half, and the others remain unexplained. V and J calls and clone size are as listed in that table; D and trimming were resolved from the DNA. In this sample the table shows about 140,000 clones, approximately 84% of which occur a single time. The ten largest clones take up 35% to 50% of the sample.

Whole blood was collected in K2EDTA tubes by collaborating institutions according to the institutions' own protocols. Collaborator samples were shipped for TCRbeta analysis as frozen whole blood, isolated PBMCs, or DNA extracted from either sample type. In the germline V gene (reference sequence), CDR1 corresponds to LGHDT and CDR2 to YNNKEL. The V and J ends are trimmed by 1 base and 6 bases, leaving 9 bases between them. The CDR3 covers 13 residues, taking in both the cysteine and the phenylalanine. Only the CDR3 DNA stays, 39 bases, in frame from base 1. This TCR was sampled from a human donor in a cohort sampled during active COVID-19. The sample consisted of peripheral blood. The chain is made from TRBV3-1 (or the pseudogene TRBV3-2) and TRBJ1-2; TRBD1 might be the D gene, on 5 matching bases. Here the CDR3 is given as CASSQVGGDGYTF. The DNA sequence is given as TGTGCCAGCAGCCAAGTCGGGGGGGATGGCTACACCTTC.